Listed here are 27 T cell receptor beta chains from one sample, sequenced in a study of blood T cell repertoires in COVID-19. Using immunoSEQ multiplex PCR, the repertoire was profiled, and TCRdb retains in-frame clones only, with some absent. The sample consists of roughly 160,000 clones, approximately 87% of them appearing once. Sample: peripheral blood. The receptors come from a woman in her seventies with COVID-19, enrolled during active disease.

V and J are TRBV30 and TRBJ1-5, with D perhaps matching TRBD1 (5 bases). Germline-derived CDR1 and CDR2 are GTSNPN and SVGIG (reference sequence). The CDR3 contains 13 residues. Trimming took off 1 base at V and 6 bases at J, with 10 bases between the two ends. Here the CDR3 DNA reads TGTGCCTGGAGTGAGGGGAGGGGTCAGCCCCAGCATTTT. Amino acid sequence: CAWSEGRGQPQHF.

The CDR3 reads CASSPRQGLGAMNTEAFF. The DNA for the CDR3 is TGCGCCAGCAGCCCAAGACAGGGGTTAGGGGCAATGAACACTGAAGCTTTCTTT. The chain is built from TRBV5-1 and TRBJ1-1, with 8 bases identical to TRBD1. The ends lost 4 bases at V and 0 bases at J; junction bases unmatched: 14. CDR1 is SGHRS, CDR2 YFSETQ, per germline. This CDR3 is 18 amino acids long.

This clone was recorded a few times. CDR3 sequence (DNA): TGTGCCAGCAGGCTAAGACAGGACTTTAATCAGCCCCAGCATTTT. This translates into CASRLRQDFNQPQHF. J is TRBJ1-5 and V is TRBV27, with D maybe TRBD1 (6 bases). This CDR3 is 15 amino acids long. V dropped 6 bases and J dropped 4 bases, with 16 bases sitting between them. From germline, CDR1 is MNHEY and CDR2 SMNVEV (reference sequence).

V gene TRBV7-2 combines with J gene TRBJ1-2; 9 bases align to TRBD1. Germline trimming cut 5 bases from V and 4 bases from J; bases unmatched to any gene: 5. The CDR3 totals 14 residues. Germline values: CDR1 SGHTA, CDR2 FQGNSA. CDR3 DNA sequence: TGTGCCAGCAGCGGGACAGGGTTATTCTATGGCTACACCTTC. Its translation: CASSGTGLFYGYTF.

The V call is TRBV5-6, the J call TRBJ2-1, with 8 nucleotides matching TRBD1. The CDR3 runs 14 residues. With V trimmed by 6 bases and J by 6 bases, 8 bases remained unmatched. Germline V CDR1 and CDR2: SGHDT, YYEEEE. The CDR3 protein is CASNHRGSPNEQFF. In nucleotides, the CDR3 is TGTGCCAGCAATCACAGGGGGTCTCCCAATGAGCAGTTCTTC.

This clone was detected only once. J is TRBJ2-1 and V is TRBV4-2; 8 positions match TRBD2. Germline CDR1 is LGHNA and CDR2 is YNFKEQ. With 0 bases clipped from V and 0 bases from J, the junction kept 7 bases outside the gene matches. The CDR3 spans 18 residues. The CDR3 region has the DNA TGTGCCAGCAGCCAAGACTTTGGCGGGGGGCGCTCCTACAATGAGCAGTTCTTC. Encoded protein: CASSQDFGGGRSYNEQFF.

J is TRBJ1-5 and V is TRBV20-1; no reliable D call. This CDR3 comprises 16 residues. V was cut by 3 bases and J by 0 bases, with 15 bases left in between. CDR1 and CDR2 (germline): DFQATT, SNEGSKA (reference sequence). CDR3 amino acids: CSASRGGLISNQPQHF. CDR3 coding DNA: TGCAGTGCTAGTCGCGGTGGCCTTATTAGCAATCAGCCCCAGCATTTT.

The chain uses TRBV5-4 and TRBJ1-1; 7 nucleotides align to TRBD1. The CDR3 covers 13 residues. Looked up from germline, CDR1 is SGHNT and CDR2 is YYREEE (reference sequence). After removal of 6 bases from V and 2 bases from J, the junction contained 4 bases not matched to a gene. The CDR3 nucleotides are TGTGCCAGCAATAGGGACAGAAACACTGAAGCTTTCTTT. The encoded protein is CASNRDRNTEAFF.

The rearrangement joins TRBV2 to TRBJ2-1; 7 positions match TRBD1. Looked up from germline, CDR1 is SNHLY and CDR2 is FYNNEI. The V gene end was trimmed by 7 bases and the J gene end by 7 bases; junction bases not matched to a gene: 10. This CDR3 spans 14 amino acids. This chain's CDR3 is CASTLQGIGNEQFF. The CDR3, as DNA: TGTGCCAGCACCTTACAGGGGATAGGTAATGAGCAGTTCTTC.

This sequence joins TRBV20-1 and TRBJ1-2, with no clear D. Trimming took off 3 bases at V and 8 bases at J, with 16 bases between the two ends. The germline V gene has CDR1 DFQATT and CDR2 SNEGSKA (reference sequence). CDR3 length equals 13 residues. CDR3 sequence reads: CSASNSAPGGYTF. CDR3 nucleotide sequence: TGCAGTGCTAGTAACTCGGCGCCAGGAGGCTACACCTTC.

This clone was seen a few times. The chain is built from TRBV18 and TRBJ1-4; D is undetermined. From germline, CDR1 is KGHSH and CDR2 LQKENI. V lost 0 bases and J lost 7, with 3 bases in between. The CDR3 has 12 amino acids. Written as DNA, the CDR3 is TGTGCCAGCTCACCACCCGGTGAAAAACTGTTTTTT. Its protein is CASSPPGEKLFF.

This clone appeared a single time. This chain joins TRBV30 and TRBJ1-6; tentatively, D is TRBD1 (6 bases). The germline V gene encodes CDR1 GTSNPN and CDR2 SVGIG (reference sequence). With 2 bases removed from V and 7 bases from J, the gap between germline ends came to 12 bases. This CDR3 is built from 14 residues. Written as DNA, the CDR3 is TGTGCCTGGAGTTCGGGGGGGCAAAATTCACCCCTCCACTTT. This encodes CAWSSGGQNSPLHF.

The chain joins TRBV7-8 to TRBJ2-1; D gene unclear. The CDR3 totals 13 residues. The germline V and J ends were trimmed by 1 base and 4 bases, with 5 bases remaining between them. Germline V lookup: CDR1 SGHVS, CDR2 FQNEAQ. CDR3 nucleotides: TGTGCCAGCAGCTTAGGGCGGTACAATGAGCAGTTCTTC. Translation: CASSLGRYNEQFF. Supplemented by reference TRBV7-8 and TRBJ2-1, the full variable domain reads GAGVSQSPRYKVAKRGQDVALRCDPISGHVSLFWYQQALGQGPEFLTYFQNEAQLDKSGLPSDRFFAERPEGSVSTLKIQRTQQEDSAVYLCASSLGRYNEQFFGPGTRLTVL.

The chain links TRBV19 to TRBJ2-4, with TRBD2 matching 8 bases. The ends lost 5 bases at V and 1 base at J; junction bases unmatched: 7. This CDR3 has 16 amino acids. Germline assignment: CDR1 LNHDA and CDR2 SQIVND (reference sequence). The CDR3: CASSAGGAWAKNIQYF. CDR3 DNA sequence: TGTGCCAGTAGTGCGGGGGGAGCGTGGGCCAAAAACATTCAGTACTTC.

The chain joins TRBV2 to TRBJ1-2, with D perhaps TRBD1 (5 bases). CDR3 length: 13 residues. Germline lookup yields CDR1 SNHLY and CDR2 FYNNEI. Trimming pared 10 bases from V and 8 bases from J, leaving 20 bases between. The DNA for the CDR3 is TGTGCCACCCCGACAGTCGGTGGCTGGGGCTACACCTTC. Translating it yields CATPTVGGWGYTF.

This clone turned up a few times. One junction end does not reproduce the germline sequence, and a read error may be involved. The rearrangement links TRBV30 to TRBJ1-6; D unresolved. In germline, CDR1 is GTSNPN, CDR2 SVGIG (reference sequence). This CDR3 is 11 amino acids long. The CDR3, as DNA: TGTGCCTGGAGTCTGTATTCGCCCCTCCACTTT. This gives the protein CAWSLYSPLHF.

A word on this clone: A junction end diverges from the germline sequence, so it may reflect a read error. The J gene is TRBJ1-1, the V gene TRBV28; D gene unclear. This CDR3 contains 12 residues. Germline V gene lookup returns CDR1 MDHEN and CDR2 SYDVKM. The CDR3 DNA sequence: TGTGCCAGTTCGGGTATGAAGACTGAAGCTTTCTTT. It is translated as CASSGMKTEAFF. Drawing the rest from reference TRBV28 and TRBJ1-1, the complete variable domain is DVKVTQSSRYLVKRTGEKVFLECVQDMDHENMFWYRQDPGLGLRLIYFSYDVKMKEKGDIPEGYSVSREKKERFSLILESASTNQTSMYLCASSGMKTEAFFGQGTRLTVV.

Here the CDR3 reads CASSLIASPSYNEQFF. The CDR3 bases are TGTGCCAGCAGCTTAATTGCTAGCCCGTCCTACAATGAGCAGTTCTTC. The V call is TRBV7-3, the J call TRBJ2-1, with D possibly matching TRBD2 (5 bases). Germline values: CDR1 SGHTA, CDR2 FQGTGA. The CDR3 is made up of 16 amino acids. V lost 1 base to trimming and J lost 1 base, with 11 bases between them.

The chain combines TRBV10-3 with TRBJ1-3; TRBD1 aligns across 8 bases. CDR1 and CDR2 (germline): ENHRY, SYGVKD. CDR3 length: 15 amino acids. With 7 bases clipped from V and 4 bases from J, the junction kept 9 bases outside the gene matches. The CDR3 is CAITVGQGAGNTIYF. The CDR3 nucleotides read TGTGCCATCACAGTGGGGCAGGGGGCAGGAAACACCATATATTTT.

This sequence joins TRBV18 and TRBJ2-5, with D possibly matching TRBD2 (5 bases). The germline V gene has CDR1 KGHSH and CDR2 LQKENI. V lost 1 base, J lost 2 bases, and 14 bases lay in between. This CDR3 region has 16 residues. The CDR3 loop reads CASSPLQVGGQETQYF. The CDR3 nucleotides read TGTGCCAGCTCACCACTCCAGGTAGGAGGACAAGAGACCCAGTACTTC.

The chain combines TRBV20-1 with TRBJ2-5; D remains unclear. Germline assignment: CDR1 DFQATT and CDR2 SNEGSKA (reference sequence). This CDR3 comprises 12 residues. Trimming stripped 3 bases from V and 5 bases from J, with 10 bases between. CDR3 coding DNA: TGCAGTGCTAGTCCTCAACAGGAGACCCAGTACTTC. Protein: CSASPQQETQYF.

This chain connects TRBV29-1 to TRBJ2-7; 9 bases line up with TRBD1. CDR3 length equals 14 residues. Germline V lookup: CDR1 SQVTM, CDR2 ANQGSEA. The trim removed 6 bases at V and 5 bases at J, leaving 11 bases unmatched. This CDR3 is CSVSSRQGGNEQYF. The DNA for the CDR3 is TGCAGCGTCTCGTCGAGACAGGGGGGGAACGAGCAGTACTTC.

The genes are TRBV3-1 (or the pseudogene TRBV3-2) and TRBJ1-6, with D perhaps matching TRBD1 (5 bases). V was cut by 7 bases and J by 8 bases, with 12 bases left in between. Germline values: CDR1 LGHDT, CDR2 YNNKEL (reference sequence). The CDR3 runs 13 residues. CDR3 in amino acids: CASTGGGDSPLHF. In DNA, the CDR3 is TGTGCCAGCACAGGTGGGGGGGATTCACCCCTCCACTTT.

The gene calls are TRBV28 and TRBJ1-6, with 10 bases identical to TRBD1. The J segment lost 8 bases and the V segment lost 5 bases, leaving 3 bases of the junction unmatched. The CDR3 is 14 amino acids. The V gene's germline CDR1 is MDHEN and CDR2 SYDVKM. The chain's CDR3 is CASSGGTGDSPLHF. CDR3 sequence (DNA): TGTGCCAGCAGTGGCGGGACAGGGGATTCACCCCTCCACTTT.

As regards this clone: Being one base from a much bigger clone, this may be a read error. Within the sample, other DNA sequences also encode this same CDR3. This chain uses TRBV29-1 with TRBJ2-5, with 8 positions matching TRBD2. Germline V gene data show CDR1 as SQVTM and CDR2 as ANQGSEA. This CDR3 has 14 amino acids. V gave up 4 bases and J gave up 4 bases; unmatched junction bases: 8. CDR3 in DNA: TGCAGCGTTGGGGGCCCGGGGGGGGGAGAGACCCAGTACTTC. It specifies CSVGGPGGGETQYF.

CDR3 sequence: CAISEFRTSGGPNTGELFF. The CDR3 DNA is TGTGCCATCAGTGAGTTCCGGACTAGCGGGGGGCCCAACACCGGGGAGCTGTTTTTT. This chain links TRBV10-3 with TRBJ2-2, with 14 bases that match TRBD2. The CDR3 sequence is 19 residues long. V lost 1 base and J lost 2; bases outside the gene matches: 6. Germline CDR1 and CDR2: ENHRY and SYGVKD.

The chain carries TRBV5-4 and TRBJ2-1, with 8 nucleotides matching TRBD2. The CDR3 runs 16 residues. J was trimmed by 8 bases and V by 0 bases; bases with no gene match: 10. Germline CDR1 and CDR2: SGHNT and YYREEE (reference sequence). CDR3: CASSLGNSGAPHEQFF. The CDR3 region has the DNA TGTGCCAGCAGCTTGGGCAATAGCGGGGCCCCCCATGAGCAGTTCTTC.